The rows below give T cell receptor beta chains drawn from one sample of a study of T cells in Graves' hyperthyroidism and ophthalmopathy. TCRdb used MiXCR to reprocess the multiplex PCR reads, holding one entry per CDR3 protein. The table records a few hundred thousand distinct CDR3 sequences, just under 25% of them present only once. The sample taken for sequencing was blood. The receptors come from a man aged 45 to 65 with Graves' hyperthyroidism. CDR3s include the opening cysteine and the closing phenylalanine or tryptophan. The D gene is left open where the match is weak. Where a row states a size, it is once, few, many or the class of an expanded clone; other rows omit it.

D gene,V gene,clone size,J gene,CDR3 DNA,CDR3 protein
.,TRBV6-1,.,TRBJ1-5,TGTGCCAGCAGCCTACAGGGAGACCCTAGCAATCAGCCCCAGCATTTT,CASSLQGDPSNQPQHF
TRBD1,TRBV7-3,.,TRBJ2-3,TGTGCCAGCAGCCTACAGGGGGCGCAGAGTACGCAGTATTTT,CASSLQGAQSTQYF
.,TRBV11-3,many,TRBJ2-1,TGTGCCAGCAGCTTATGGGCGAACAATGAGCAGTTCTTC,CASSLWANNEQFF
TRBD2,TRBV11-2,many,TRBJ2-5,TGTGCCAGCAGCCACGGAGCGTGGCTAGCGGTACAAGAGACCCAGTACTTC,CASSHGAWLAVQETQYF
.,TRBV6-1,many,TRBJ2-5,TGTGCCAGCAGGAAGGGTTCCCAAGAGACCCAGTACTTC,CASRKGSQETQYF
TRBD2,TRBV4-2,few,TRBJ2-1,TGTGCCAGCAGCCCCGGACTAGCGGGAGTTGAGCAGTTCTTC,CASSPGLAGVEQFF
.,TRBV6-1,few,TRBJ1-1,TGTGCCAGCAGGAGAAGGCAGGCGGGGAACACTGAAGCTTTCTTT,CASRRRQAGNTEAFF
TRBD2,TRBV12-3/TRBV12-4,.,TRBJ2-1,TGTGCCAGCACCACCGGGGGGGGCTACAATGAGCAGTTCTTC,CASTTGGGYNEQFF
.,TRBV2,many,TRBJ2-5,TGTGCCAGCAACCGGCAGGGCGGGGAGGAGACCCAGTACTTC,CASNRQGGEETQYF
.,TRBV4-1,few,TRBJ1-2,TGCGCCAGCAGCCAAGGAGGGGGGGCCTATGGCTACACCTTC,CASSQGGGAYGYTF
TRBD2,TRBV3-1,.,TRBJ2-7,TGTGCCAGCAGCCGTCTGGTTGCGGGAGGGCCTTCCGAGCAGTACTTC,CASSRLVAGGPSEQYF
TRBD2,TRBV28,.,TRBJ2-1,TGTGCCAGCAGCCCCGGGGGTGCGGGAGCATCTGAGCAGTTCTTC,CASSPGGAGASEQFF
.,TRBV5-1,.,TRBJ1-2,TGCGCCAGCAGCTTCGGGGGGACGGACTATGGCTACACCTTC,CASSFGGTDYGYTF
.,TRBV6-1,.,TRBJ2-1,TGTGCCAGCACTGCGGCCGGGGCCTACAATGAGCAGTTCTTC,CASTAAGAYNEQFF
TRBD2,TRBV7-2,.,TRBJ2-7,TGTGCCAGCAGCTTCAGACTAGCGAGCGCCTACGAGCAGTACTTC,CASSFRLASAYEQYF
.,TRBV19,few,TRBJ2-2,TGTGCCAGTCCAGGGGTCACCGGGGAGCTGTTTTTT,CASPGVTGELFF
.,TRBV11-1,.,TRBJ2-3,TGCGCCAGCAGCCCAGGACCCCTCGCGGATACGCAGTATTTT,CASSPGPLADTQYF
TRBD2,TRBV11-2,once,TRBJ2-7,TGTGCCAGCAGCTTGGGAGGACTAGCGGGAGGGGCCTCGTACGAGCAGTACTTC,CASSLGGLAGGASYEQYF
.,TRBV6-1,few,TRBJ2-5,TGTGCCAGCAGTGGTGAACTCCAAGAGACCCAGTACTTC,CASSGELQETQYF
TRBD2,TRBV28,many,TRBJ2-5,TGTGCCAGCAGTCGGACTAGCGGGAGGAAGACCCAGTACTTC,CASSRTSGRKTQYF
TRBD1,TRBV7-9,many,TRBJ2-5,TGTGCCAGCAGCGCACTAACAGGGGAACAAGAGACCCAGTACTTC,CASSALTGEQETQYF
.,TRBV11-3,once,TRBJ2-3,TGTGCCAGCAGCCCAAGCAGGGGGACTAAGACGCAGTATTTT,CASSPSRGTKTQYF
.,TRBV11-1,.,TRBJ1-2,TGTGCCAGCAGCTTCCGGTCCTCAAACTATGGCTACACCTTC,CASSFRSSNYGYTF
.,TRBV18,many,TRBJ2-4,TGTGCCAGCTCACCCCAAGGGGGTAAGGAAAACATTCAGTACTTC,CASSPQGGKENIQYF
.,TRBV7-3,.,TRBJ2-3,TGTGCCAGCAGCCGAGGGGGGAGTAGCACAGATACGCAGTATTTT,CASSRGGSSTDTQYF
.,TRBV7-2,few,TRBJ2-2,TGTGCCAGCAGCTTAACGGTAGTCAGAGCGAACACCGGGGAGCTGTTTTTT,CASSLTVVRANTGELFF
TRBD1,TRBV3-1,few,TRBJ2-1,TGTGCCAGCAGCCAATGGCGGCAGGGGGTGTACAATGAGCAGTTCTTC,CASSQWRQGVYNEQFF
TRBD1,TRBV24-1,.,TRBJ1-2,TGTGCCACCAGTGATCTACAGGGGCTCGGCTACACCTTC,CATSDLQGLGYTF
.,TRBV12-3/TRBV12-4,many,TRBJ1-1,TGTGCCAGCAGCGGACCGCTGGGGAACACTGAAGCTTTCTTT,CASSGPLGNTEAFF
TRBD1,TRBV12-5,.,TRBJ1-2,TGTGCTAGTGGTCTGACAGGGGATGCGAGGTATGGCTACACCTTC,CASGLTGDARYGYTF
TRBD1,TRBV5-1,few,TRBJ1-5,TGCGCCAGCAGCTGGGGGGACAGGGGCAATCAGCCCCAGCATTTT,CASSWGDRGNQPQHF
.,TRBV12-3/TRBV12-4,.,TRBJ2-1,TGTGCCAGCAGTCACGATTGGGACAATGAGCAGTTCTTC,CASSHDWDNEQFF
TRBD1,TRBV7-9,.,TRBJ2-7,TGTGCCAGCAGCTTACAGGGACAGGGGGACGAGCAGTACTTC,CASSLQGQGDEQYF
.,TRBV7-9,.,TRBJ1-1,TGTGCCAGCAGTCCTCGACAGAACACTGAAGCTCTCTTT,CASSPRQNTEALF
TRBD2,TRBV20-1,.,TRBJ2-7,TGCAGTGCTAGTGGCGGGAGTAACTCCTACGAGCAGTACTTC,CSASGGSNSYEQYF
TRBD1,TRBV12-3/TRBV12-4,many,TRBJ1-1,TGTGCCAGCAGCCAAACAGGGGTTGGTGAAGCTTTCTTT,CASSQTGVGEAFF
.,TRBV6-2/TRBV6-3,.,TRBJ2-7,TGTGCCAGCAGTTACGGTTCGGGGGATCTTAGGTACGAGCAGTACTTC,CASSYGSGDLRYEQYF
.,TRBV9,few,TRBJ2-2,TGTGCCAGCAGCGCTACAGGGTGGGGCGGGGAGCTGTTTTTT,CASSATGWGGELFF
.,TRBV20-1,few,TRBJ2-4,TGCAGTGCTCTCATTCCCCTTTTGTCGGGGCTAGCCAAAAACATTCAGTACTTC,CSALIPLLSGLAKNIQYF
.,TRBV3-1,.,TRBJ2-2,TGTGCCAGCAGTCTCAGTCCGGGGAGAGGGGAGCTGTTTTTT,CASSLSPGRGELFF
.,TRBV6-2/TRBV6-3,few,TRBJ2-7,TGTGCCAGCAGTTACGGGAGGTCTTCCGCCGGCTACGAGCAGTACTTC,CASSYGRSSAGYEQYF
.,TRBV29-1,.,TRBJ1-4,TGCAGCGTTGAGGGCCAGGGTGGTGAAAAACTGTTTTTT,CSVEGQGGEKLFF